These 32 T cell receptor beta chains came from one sample sequenced in a study of blood T cell repertoires in COVID-19. Here immunoSEQ multiplex PCR was the method, and the copy in TCRdb shows in-frame clones only, minus some. The repertoire consists of almost 95,000 clones, with roughly nine tenths occurring once and the leading ten covering about 18%. What was sequenced was peripheral blood. These receptors all stem from a woman aged 55-70 years with COVID-19, enrolled during active disease.

J is TRBJ1-1 and V is TRBV5-8; D remains ambiguous. Trimming took 0 bases from V and 4 from J, leaving 10 bases between them. Germline CDR1 is SGHTS and CDR2 is YDEGEE. CDR3 length equals 14 residues. The CDR3 DNA follows: TGTGCCAGCAGCTTGGTTGGAGGGTTCACTGAAGCTTTCTTT. It is translated as CASSLVGGFTEAFF.

The chain combines TRBV30 with TRBJ1-3, with D perhaps TRBD1 (6 bases). This CDR3 has 12 amino acids. The ends were cut back, 4 bases at V and 4 bases at J, with 8 bases in the middle. CDR1 is GTSNPN and CDR2 is SVGIG in the germline V gene (reference sequence). This CDR3 reads CAWTQGGNTIYF. In nucleotides, the CDR3 is TGTGCCTGGACACAGGGAGGAAACACCATATATTTT.

DNA for the CDR3: TGTGCCAGCAGTTACGGCGGGTGGAGGGCTCAGCCCCAGCATTTT. Translating gives CASSYGGWRAQPQHF. The J gene is TRBJ1-5, the V gene TRBV6-2 or TRBV6-3; D unresolved. The V end lost 2 bases, the J end lost 6 bases, and 14 bases lay between the germline ends. The CDR3 sequence is 15 residues long. Germline V gene sequence: CDR1 MNHEY, CDR2 SVGEGT.

The J gene is TRBJ2-1, the V gene TRBV11-3; TRBD2 is a possible D gene (5 bases). The CDR3 length is 13 residues. Germline lookup yields CDR1 SGHNT and CDR2 YENEEA. Trimming cost V 0 bases and J 9 bases, with 9 bases left between them. The CDR3 sequence: CASSLDRGSEQFF. For the CDR3, the DNA is TGTGCCAGCAGCTTAGACCGAGGGAGTGAGCAGTTCTTC.

The chain uses TRBV27 and TRBJ1-2; D is uncertain. CDR3 size: 13 residues. CDR1 is MNHEY and CDR2 is SMNVEV in the germline V gene (reference sequence). V was trimmed by 3 bases and J by 2 bases, leaving 7 bases between them. CDR3 sequence: CASSFRQNYGYTF. In DNA, the CDR3 is TGTGCCAGCAGTTTTCGTCAGAACTATGGCTACACCTTC.

The chain links TRBV11-2 to TRBJ2-1, with TRBD1 identical over 7 bases. Germline lookup yields CDR1 SGHAT and CDR2 FQNNGV. This CDR3 is 14 amino acids long. J was trimmed by 3 bases and V by 9 bases; bases with no gene match: 8. CDR3 nucleotides: TGTGCCAGTCTAACCGACAGGGACTACAATGAGCAGTTCTTC. Encoded protein: CASLTDRDYNEQFF.

The V call is TRBV19, the J call TRBJ2-1; no firm D call. Germline assignment: CDR1 LNHDA and CDR2 SQIVND (reference sequence). CDR3 size: 11 residues. V lost 6 bases and J lost 4, with 4 bases in between. In nucleotides, the CDR3 is TGTGCCAGTAGCGTTTACAATGAGCAGTTCTTC. Protein product: CASSVYNEQFF.

This chain links TRBV19 with TRBJ1-1; 7 nucleotides match TRBD1. The J segment lost 4 bases and the V segment lost 5 bases, leaving 13 bases of the junction unmatched. The CDR3 has 16 residues. The germline V gene encodes CDR1 LNHDA and CDR2 SQIVND (reference sequence). CDR3 protein: CASSQVLGRGSTEAFF. CDR3 in DNA: TGTGCCAGTAGTCAGGTGCTAGGCAGGGGGAGCACTGAAGCTTTCTTT.

The V and J genes are TRBV5-5 and TRBJ2-1; 11 bases map to TRBD2. The CDR3 runs to 14 residues. Germline-derived CDR1 and CDR2 are SGHKS and YYEKEE (reference sequence). V shed 5 bases and J 8 bases; nucleotides not matched to a gene: 6. The CDR3 sequence is CASRVAGGPHEQFF. The CDR3 DNA sequence: TGTGCCAGCAGGGTAGCGGGGGGGCCCCATGAGCAGTTCTTC.

The chain has TRBV7-2 and TRBJ1-2; TRBD1 agrees at 11 bases. The CDR3 spans 15 residues. Germline values: CDR1 SGHTA, CDR2 FQGNSA. V shed 5 bases and J 6 bases; nucleotides not matched to a gene: 8. The CDR3 sequence: CASSDGQGALNGYTF. The CDR3 DNA is TGTGCCAGCAGCGACGGACAGGGGGCGCTTAATGGCTACACCTTC.

This chain connects TRBV18 to TRBJ2-1; D is perhaps TRBD2 (7 bases). Trimming cost V 4 bases and J 4 bases, with 14 bases left between them. The CDR3 totals 15 residues. Looked up from germline, CDR1 is KGHSH and CDR2 is LQKENI. DNA of the CDR3: TGTGCCAGCTCACTGGGGGGGGGCCGGTACAATGAGCAGTTCTTC. This translates into CASSLGGGRYNEQFF.

The chain combines TRBV27 with TRBJ1-2, with D possibly being TRBD1 (5 bases). Trimming pared 3 bases from V and 0 bases from J, leaving 14 bases between. Per the germline V gene, CDR1 is MNHEY and CDR2 is SMNVEV (reference sequence). CDR3 length: 16 residues. This chain's CDR3 is CASSFKGQGSNYGYTF. CDR3 DNA: TGTGCCAGCAGTTTCAAAGGGCAGGGTTCTAACTATGGCTACACCTTC.

The V gene is TRBV5-6, the J gene TRBJ1-6, with D tentatively TRBD1 (5 bases). This CDR3 contains 14 residues. V lost 4 bases and J 4 bases, leaving 9 bases between the germline ends. Germline CDR1 reads SGHDT; CDR2 reads YYEEEE. CDR3 residues: CASSRGSYNSPLHF. As DNA, the CDR3 is TGTGCCAGCAGCAGGGGCTCATATAATTCACCCCTCCACTTT. Combining the CDR3 with reference TRBV5-6 and TRBJ1-6 gives the whole variable domain DAGVTQSPTHLIKTRGQQVTLRCSPKSGHDTVSWYQQALGQGPQFIFQYYEEEERQRGNFPDRFSGHQFPNYSSELNVNALLLGDSALYLCASSRGSYNSPLHFGNGTRLTVT.

This chain connects TRBV18 to TRBJ2-7, with TRBD1 as a possible D gene (6 bases). This CDR3 is 13 amino acids long. Trimming left V 6 bases short and J 2 bases short, with 11 bases between. Per germline, CDR1 KGHSH and CDR2 LQKENI. In DNA, the CDR3 is TGTGCCAGCTCGCCTAGGACAGCCTACGAGCAGTACTTC. Translating it yields CASSPRTAYEQYF.

The chain carries TRBV5-8 and TRBJ2-5; 10 bases are a match to TRBD2. In germline, CDR1 is SGHTS, CDR2 YDEGEE. This CDR3 is 15 amino acids long. V was pared by 2 bases and J by 4 bases, with 5 bases of the junction left unmatched. The CDR3 spells CASSFKRGGGETQYF. DNA for the CDR3: TGTGCCAGCAGCTTCAAGCGGGGGGGAGGAGAGACCCAGTACTTC.

This chain joins TRBV4-3 and TRBJ2-3; D is possibly TRBD1 (7 bases). Trimming left V 0 bases short and J 1 base short, with 14 bases between. The CDR3 contains 17 residues. Germline V gene lookup returns CDR1 LGHNA and CDR2 YSLEER. The CDR3 is CASSQEVAGQRTDTQYF. CDR3 DNA sequence: TGCGCCAGCAGCCAAGAAGTGGCGGGACAGCGCACAGATACGCAGTATTTT.

This clone was counted between two and nine times. This chain uses TRBV10-3 with TRBJ1-6; no definite D call. Germline V gives CDR1 ENHRY, CDR2 SYGVKD. V lost 2 bases and J 9 bases, leaving 20 bases between the germline ends. This CDR3 has 17 residues. The DNA of the CDR3 is TGTGCCATCAGTGAGAGGGCGGAGTTCATGGAGGTTTCACCCCTCCACTTT. It is translated as CAISERAEFMEVSPLHF.

The rearrangement uses TRBV15 and TRBJ1-1; no clear D gene. V was shortened by 3 bases and J by 4 bases, with 9 bases between the two germline ends. The CDR3 sequence is 13 residues long. Germline CDR1 and CDR2: LNHNV and YYDKDF (reference sequence). The CDR3 sequence is CATSSQRGTEAFF. CDR3 coding DNA: TGTGCCACCAGCAGCCAGCGAGGCACTGAAGCTTTCTTT. The entire variable domain, with the rest obtained from reference TRBV15 and TRBJ1-1, is as follows: DAMVIQNPRYQVTQFGKPVTLSCSQTLNHNVMYWYQQKSSQAPKLLFHYYDKDFNNEADTPDNFQSRRPNTSFCFLDIRSPGLGDTAMYLCATSSQRGTEAFFGQGTRLTVV.

The chain recombines TRBV7-9 with TRBJ2-7; 10 positions match TRBD2. Germline assignment: CDR1 SEHNR and CDR2 FQNEAQ (reference sequence). This CDR3 contains 14 residues. The V and J ends lost 5 bases and 1 base, in that order; junction bases with no gene match: 2. The CDR3 nucleotides are TGTGCCAGCAGCATTAGCGGGGGGTCCTACGAGCAGTACTTC. Protein sequence: CASSISGGSYEQYF.

The chain uses TRBV28 and TRBJ1-6; 8 positions match TRBD1. Germline assignment: CDR1 MDHEN and CDR2 SYDVKM. The CDR3 has 18 residues. The V segment lost 5 bases and the J segment 8 bases; nucleotides outside the gene matches: 17. The CDR3 protein is CASSPLGAKTGGDSPLHF. CDR3 DNA: TGTGCCAGCAGTCCATTGGGCGCCAAAACAGGGGGGGATTCACCCCTCCACTTT.

This clone was counted a single time. The chain carries TRBV27 and TRBJ2-1, with TRBD2 matching 8 bases. This CDR3 has 15 residues. The germline CDR1 and CDR2 sequences are MNHEY and SMNVEV (reference sequence). V lost 5 bases and J lost 2; bases outside the gene matches: 5. CDR3 sequence: CASSTPGLAYNEQFF. In DNA, the CDR3 is TGTGCCAGCAGTACACCGGGACTAGCCTACAATGAGCAGTTCTTC.

This rearrangement joins TRBV6-4 to TRBJ1-6; 7 positions match TRBD1. This CDR3 comprises 15 residues. The germline V gene has CDR1 MRHNA and CDR2 SNTAGT. V trimming: 6 bases; J trimming: 7 bases; junction bases outside the gene matches: 9. The CDR3 bases are TGTGCCAGCAGAACCACAGGGGTGGGAAATTCACCCCTCCACTTT. This codes for CASRTTGVGNSPLHF.

V is TRBV6-5 and J is TRBJ1-1; D is possibly TRBD1 (5 bases). CDR3 length equals 14 residues. V was cut by 5 bases and J by 4 bases, with 14 bases left in between. Germline V gives CDR1 MNHEY, CDR2 SVGAGI. The CDR3 DNA follows: TGTGCCAGCAGTCCCAACAGGCTCGTCACTGAAGCTTTCTTT. Protein sequence: CASSPNRLVTEAFF.

This clone is medium-sized in the sample. The J gene is TRBJ2-7, the V gene TRBV14; D is uncertain. With 0 bases removed from V and 6 bases from J, the gap between germline ends came to 6 bases. Per germline, CDR1 SGHDN and CDR2 FVKESK. The CDR3 covers 12 residues. CDR3 residues: CASSQDRIEQYF. CDR3 bases: TGTGCCAGCAGCCAAGATCGTATCGAGCAGTACTTC.

The V gene is TRBV18, the J gene TRBJ2-7; a weak D match, TRBD1 (6 bases). CDR3 length: 14 residues. Germline CDR1 reads KGHSH; CDR2 reads LQKENI. V shed 3 bases and J shed 5 bases, with 14 bases lying between them. The CDR3 nucleotides are TGTGCCAGCTCACCCGGGGCAGGGGCTAACGAGCAGTACTTC. It is translated as CASSPGAGANEQYF.

The rearrangement links TRBV6-7 to TRBJ1-5; D unclear. TRBV6-7 is reported as an ORF; its role is uncertain. This CDR3 has 17 amino acids. With 2 bases removed from V and 2 bases from J, the gap between germline ends came to 16 bases. CDR3 amino acids: CASSYRAGESGNQPQHF. The DNA of the CDR3 is TGTGCCAGCAGTTACCGGGCGGGAGAGTCTGGCAATCAGCCCCAGCATTTT.

This clone occurred once. The chain carries TRBV10-3 and TRBJ2-5; D is possibly TRBD1 (5 bases). The CDR3 runs to 15 residues. Germline V gene sequence: CDR1 ENHRY, CDR2 SYGVKD. Between the trimmed V and J ends, which lost 4 bases and 2 bases, there was a span of 14 bases. The CDR3 is CAISAVSRAQETQYF. CDR3 nucleotide sequence: TGTGCCATCAGTGCGGTATCCAGGGCTCAAGAGACCCAGTACTTC.

V and J are TRBV19 and TRBJ1-1, with D perhaps matching TRBD1 (6 bases). There are 14 residues in the CDR3. Looked up from germline, CDR1 is LNHDA and CDR2 is SQIVND (reference sequence). Trimming stripped 5 bases from V and 1 base from J, with 11 bases between. The CDR3 is CASSPYRENTEAFF. CDR3 in DNA: TGTGCCAGTAGTCCTTACAGGGAGAACACTGAAGCTTTCTTT.

This clone showed up just a few times. This chain links TRBV7-2 with TRBJ2-7, with 8 positions matching TRBD2. Germline-derived CDR1 and CDR2 are SGHTA and FQGNSA. V lost 5 bases and J lost 1; bases outside the gene matches: 10. The length of the CDR3 is 16 residues. The CDR3 sequence: CASSPSGGYGSYEQYF. The CDR3 DNA reads as TGTGCCAGCAGCCCCAGCGGGGGATATGGGTCCTACGAGCAGTACTTC.

This chain connects TRBV15 to TRBJ1-1; D may be TRBD1 (5 bases). Trimming left V 3 bases short and J 11 bases short, with 13 bases between. This CDR3 has 12 amino acids. CDR1 is LNHNV and CDR2 is YYDKDF in the germline V gene (reference sequence). The CDR3 spells CATSRSGTGAFF. The CDR3 DNA reads as TGTGCCACCAGCAGGTCCGGGACTGGGGCTTTCTTT.

The chain employs TRBV6-5 and TRBJ2-7; 8 bases fit TRBD1. Trimming cost V 8 bases and J 0 bases; bases outside gene matches: 6. CDR3 length equals 14 residues. Germline-derived CDR1 and CDR2 are MNHEY and SVGAGI. In nucleotides, the CDR3 is TGTGCCAGCTCCCACACAGGGGGCTCCTACGAGCAGTACTTC. This encodes CASSHTGGSYEQYF.

The chain links TRBV6-5 to TRBJ1-5, with D possibly being TRBD1 (6 bases). Germline CDR1 is MNHEY and CDR2 is SVGAGI. Trimming removed 8 bases at V and 6 bases at J, with 17 bases between. The length of the CDR3 is 14 residues. CDR3 nucleotide sequence: TGTGCCAGCCGGGACACCAGACAGACTCAGCCCCAGCATTTT. Translation: CASRDTRQTQPQHF.